In this sample, the clone carrying this T cell receptor (beta chain) turned up once. Its antigen is not identified. Primers included in the PCR were 60 Vbeta and 13 Jbeta primers. TCRdb's table, derived via immunoSEQ multiplex PCR, lists solely in-frame clones and lacks some. The sample has some 120,000 clones, about 80% seen once. The data stem from a study of cytomegalovirus exposure and HLA in healthy donors. The study's findings and limits: When analyzed later, a missense DCLRE1C variant was found to be linked to TCR beta V- and J-gene trimming. Across HLA loci, a later analysis found differing TCR association rates, with DRB1 most and HLA-C fewest.

The sequence was collected from a man younger than 30 in good health and CMV-seronegative. The material sequenced was PBMCs.

DNA of the CDR3: TGTGCCAGCAGTTCCCCCCAGGGGACGAATGGCTACACCTTC. Its translation is CASSSPQGTNGYTF. The chain employs TRBV6-5 and TRBJ1-2, with D perhaps matching TRBD1 (6 bases). The CDR3 loop spans 14 amino acids. In germline, CDR1 is MNHEY, CDR2 SVGAGI. The V gene lost 4 bases and the J gene lost 6 bases, with 15 bases spanning the gap.